Sequencing of this T cell receptor beta chain was carried out in a study of CD8 T cells in ankylosing spondylitis. Study-wide points: There was reportedly significant enrichment of clones that were disease-linked in matched ankylosing spondylitis synovial fluid.

TCRdb reprocessed the 5' RACE reads via MiXCR and lists one record per CDR3 protein. This table holds 80,000 to 100,000 distinct CDR3 sequences, roughly 8.3% found once. This clonotype was counted ten times or more. Its antigen is undetermined. V was clipped by 6 bases and J by 4 bases; unmatched bases: 9. This CDR3 has 15 amino acids. The germline V gene has CDR1 SQVTM and CDR2 ANQGSEA. This sequence was found in a male donor with ankylosing spondylitis or in good health (not recorded which). The specimen sequenced was blood, either unsorted or a sorted T cell fraction (not recorded which). The V gene is TRBV29-1, the J gene TRBJ2-3; TRBD2 matches at 11 bases. The CDR3 sequence: CSVRPSGGPADTQYF. The CDR3 coding sequence is TGCAGCGTGCGCCCTAGCGGGGGGCCGGCAGATACGCAGTATTTT.